These 24 T cell receptor beta chains share one sample of origin, sequenced in a study of STAT5B mutations in CD4+ large granular lymphocyte leukemia. Using immunoSEQ multiplex PCR, the repertoire was profiled, and TCRdb retains in-frame clones only, with some absent. The table has approximately 40,000 clones, approximately 84% seen once; the top ten hold 0.35%. Input material: CD4+ T cells from blood buffy coats. The receptors shown here come from a human donor in good health.

The gene calls are TRBV25-1 and TRBJ2-3; D could derive from TRBD1 or TRBD2 (5 bases each). The V gene lost 5 bases and the J gene lost 4 bases, with 19 bases spanning the gap. This CDR3 comprises 16 residues. CDR1 is MGHDK, CDR2 SYGVNS, per germline. For the CDR3, the DNA is TGTGCCAGCAGTCTACCAGGGACCCAACCGGCAGATACGCAGTATTTT. The encoded protein is CASSLPGTQPADTQYF.

This clone was counted between two and nine times. The chain's CDR3 is CASSVELGNTIYF. The CDR3 nucleotides are TGTGCCAGCAGCGTGGAACTTGGAAACACCATATATTTT. The chain joins TRBV5-4 to TRBJ1-3; D unclear. The V end lost 4 bases, the J end lost 3 bases, and 8 bases lay between the germline ends. Per germline, CDR1 SGHNT and CDR2 YYREEE (reference sequence). This CDR3 contains 13 residues.

The J gene is TRBJ1-5, the V gene TRBV28, with TRBD1 as a possible D gene (5 bases). This CDR3 is built from 12 residues. Germline CDR1 and CDR2: MDHEN and SYDVKM. V was trimmed by 6 bases and J by 3 bases, leaving 6 bases between them. CDR3 sequence: CASRTVNQPQHF. The CDR3 nucleotides are TGTGCCAGCAGGACAGTCAATCAGCCCCAGCATTTT.

Here the CDR3 DNA reads TGTGCCAGCAGCTTAGCGTGGCAGACACAAGAGACCCAGTACTTC. It codes for CASSLAWQTQETQYF. The V call is TRBV7-2, the J call TRBJ2-5; D remains unclear. Germline V gene lookup returns CDR1 SGHTA and CDR2 FQGNSA. Trimming took 0 bases from V and 2 from J, leaving 10 bases between them. The CDR3 spans 15 residues.

The rearrangement links TRBV2 to TRBJ2-5; D may match TRBD1 or TRBD2 (5 bases each). V shed 6 bases and J shed 0 bases, with 11 bases lying between them. This CDR3 comprises 14 residues. CDR1 is SNHLY and CDR2 is FYNNEI in the germline V gene. The CDR3 reads CASRGTANQETQYF. In nucleotides, the CDR3 is TGTGCCAGCAGGGGGACGGCGAACCAAGAGACCCAGTACTTC. The full variable domain, with the rest looked up from reference TRBV2 and TRBJ2-5, is EPEVTQTPSHQVTQMGQEVILRCVPISNHLYFYWYRQILGQKVEFLVSFYNNEISEKSEIFDDQFSVERPDGSNFTLKIRSTKLEDSAMYFCASRGTANQETQYFGPGTRLLVL.

The chain combines TRBV29-1 with TRBJ1-3; weak D call: TRBD1 (5 bases). CDR3 size: 14 residues. From germline, CDR1 is SQVTM and CDR2 ANQGSEA. V dropped 5 bases and J dropped 3 bases, with 14 bases sitting between them. The CDR3 DNA sequence: TGCAGCGTTTCACATGGTGGGGGTGGAAACACCATATATTTT. Encoded protein: CSVSHGGGGNTIYF. The full variable domain, its missing parts supplied by reference TRBV29-1 and TRBJ1-3, is SAVISQKPSRDICQRGTSLTIQCQVDSQVTMMFWYRQQPGQSLTLIATANQGSEATYESGFVIDKFPISRPNLTFSTLTVSNMSPEDSSIYLCSVSHGGGGNTIYFGEGSWLTVV.

This clone was recorded once. The chain carries TRBV14 and TRBJ2-5, with 7 bases matching TRBD2. The CDR3 totals 12 residues. The germline gives CDR1 SGHDN, CDR2 FVKESK. V gave up 6 bases and J gave up 3 bases; unmatched junction bases: 1. The CDR3 reads CASSGGEETQYF. The CDR3 DNA is TGTGCCAGCAGTGGGGGGGAAGAGACCCAGTACTTC.

The chain carries TRBV11-1 and TRBJ1-2; possibly TRBD1 for D (5 bases). Per the germline V gene, CDR1 is SGHAT and CDR2 is FQDESV (reference sequence). CDR3 length: 13 residues. Deletions cut 9 bases from V and 2 bases from J, with 13 bases between. Here the CDR3 DNA reads TGTGCCAGGCGCCGGGGGAGGAACTATGGCTACACCTTC. Residues: CARRRGRNYGYTF.

J is TRBJ2-5 and V is TRBV5-4, with D uncertain. The CDR3 totals 13 residues. CDR1 and CDR2 (germline): SGHNT, YYREEE (reference sequence). V was shortened by 0 bases and J by 7 bases, with 10 bases between the two germline ends. The CDR3 DNA follows: TGTGCCAGCAGCTTGGACTTGGAAGTGACCCAGTACTTC. Its protein is CASSLDLEVTQYF.

The V gene is TRBV9, the J gene TRBJ2-3; 10 bases agree with TRBD2. From germline, CDR1 is SGDLS and CDR2 YYNGEE. The CDR3 is 17 residues long. V lost 4 bases to trimming and J lost 4 bases; unmatched junction nucleotides: 12. This CDR3 reads CASSPEVAGGFADTQYF. CDR3 sequence (DNA): TGTGCCAGCAGCCCTGAGGTAGCGGGGGGATTTGCAGATACGCAGTATTTT.

This rearrangement joins TRBV5-1 to TRBJ2-3, with D uncertain. In germline, CDR1 is SGHRS, CDR2 YFSETQ. The CDR3 has 12 amino acids. Trimming left V 4 bases short and J 1 base short, with 4 bases between. The CDR3 bases are TGCGCCAGCAGCACCGGCACAGATACGCAGTATTTT. Its protein is CASSTGTDTQYF. The full variable domain, in which reference TRBV5-1 and TRBJ2-3 provide the parts outside the CDR3, is KAGVTQTPRYLIKTRGQQVTLSCSPISGHRSVSWYQQTPGQGLQFLFEYFSETQRNKGNFPGRFSGRQFSNSRSEMNVSTLELGDSALYLCASSTGTDTQYFGPGTRLTVL.

This sequence joins TRBV28 and TRBJ1-5; D is possibly TRBD1 (5 bases). Germline V lookup: CDR1 MDHEN, CDR2 SYDVKM. The V end was cut by 7 bases, the J end by 3 bases, with 13 bases between. The CDR3 sequence is 14 residues long. CDR3 sequence reads: CASTGTENNQPQHF. The CDR3 DNA reads as TGTGCCAGCACCGGGACGGAAAACAATCAGCCCCAGCATTTT. The entire variable domain, with the rest obtained from reference TRBV28 and TRBJ1-5, is as follows: DVKVTQSSRYLVKRTGEKVFLECVQDMDHENMFWYRQDPGLGLRLIYFSYDVKMKEKGDIPEGYSVSREKKERFSLILESASTNQTSMYLCASTGTENNQPQHFGDGTRLSIL.

This sequence joins TRBV6-6 and TRBJ2-5; no clear D. Germline lookup yields CDR1 MNHNY and CDR2 SVGAGI (reference sequence). The CDR3 has 10 amino acids. Between the trimmed V and J ends, which lost 6 bases and 6 bases, there was a span of 5 bases. The CDR3 is CASREQTQYF. The CDR3 bases are TGTGCCAGCAGAGAACAGACCCAGTACTTC.

The rearrangement uses TRBV29-1 and TRBJ2-4; the match to TRBD2 covers 8 bases. Losses at the gene ends were 4 bases for V and 5 bases for J; bases not matched to a gene: 10. There are 15 residues in the CDR3. Germline CDR1 reads SQVTM; CDR2 reads ANQGSEA. Here the CDR3 DNA reads TGCAGCGTTGCTGTTAGCGGGGCCTTCGAAAACATTCAGTACTTC. It specifies CSVAVSGAFENIQYF.

For this clone: The junction differs from germline at one of its ends, possibly a read error. The chain is built from TRBV7-2 and TRBJ2-2; 7 bases align to TRBD2. The CDR3 has 13 amino acids. Germline-derived CDR1 and CDR2 are SGHTA and FQGNSA. The CDR3: CASSLVRGGELFF. Here the CDR3 DNA reads TGTGCCAGCAGCTTAGTTAGGGGAGGGGAGCTATTTTTT.

The chain links TRBV2 to TRBJ2-3; D is possibly TRBD2 (6 bases). V lost 4 bases to trimming and J lost 6 bases, with 14 bases between them. The germline V gene encodes CDR1 SNHLY and CDR2 FYNNEI. CDR3 size: 14 residues. The CDR3 here is CASSGDWTVDTQYF. In nucleotides, the CDR3 is TGTGCCAGCAGTGGGGACTGGACCGTGGATACGCAGTATTTT.

This chain links TRBV27 with TRBJ1-5, with D possibly matching TRBD1 (5 bases). The CDR3 is 16 amino acids. CDR1 MNHEY and CDR2 SMNVEV come from the germline V gene (reference sequence). Trimming cost V 0 bases and J 0 bases, with 9 bases left between them. The CDR3 DNA reads TGTGCCAGCAGTTTATCGTTCAGGGATAGCAATCAGCCCCAGCATTTT. It encodes CASSLSFRDSNQPQHF.

This clone was counted once. The chain uses TRBV5-8 and TRBJ2-1, with 8 nucleotides matching TRBD2. The CDR3 is 15 amino acids. Germline values: CDR1 SGHTS, CDR2 YDEGEE. Trimming took 1 base from V and 3 from J; bases not matched to a gene: 3. CDR3 amino acids: CASSLKGTSYNEQFF. The CDR3 DNA reads TGTGCCAGCAGCTTGAAGGGGACTAGCTACAATGAGCAGTTCTTC. The variable domain in full, with the rest retrieved from reference TRBV5-8 and TRBJ2-1, is EAGVTQSPTHLIKTRGQQATLRCSPISGHTSVYWYQQALGLGLQFLLWYDEGEERNRGNFPPRFSGRQFPNYSSELNVNALELEDSALYLCASSLKGTSYNEQFFGPGTRLTVL.

The chain employs TRBV29-1 and TRBJ1-3; D is perhaps TRBD1 (5 bases). The germline gives CDR1 SQVTM, CDR2 ANQGSEA. The CDR3 consists of 13 residues. Trimming stripped 7 bases from V and 0 bases from J, with 10 bases between. The CDR3 coding sequence is TGCAGCGCGGATGACAGCTCTGGAAACACCATATATTTT. It encodes CSADDSSGNTIYF. The variable domain in full, with the rest retrieved from reference TRBV29-1 and TRBJ1-3, is SAVISQKPSRDICQRGTSLTIQCQVDSQVTMMFWYRQQPGQSLTLIATANQGSEATYESGFVIDKFPISRPNLTFSTLTVSNMSPEDSSIYLCSADDSSGNTIYFGEGSWLTVV.

This clone appeared a few times. The V call is TRBV13, the J call TRBJ1-2, with 8 bases identical to TRBD1. The CDR3 covers 16 residues. The ends lost 5 bases at V and 4 bases at J; junction bases unmatched: 12. Germline V gives CDR1 PRHDT, CDR2 FYEKMQ (reference sequence). The CDR3 sequence is CASSRVRQGPSYGYTF. The CDR3 DNA is TGTGCCAGCAGCCGTGTACGACAGGGGCCTAGCTATGGCTACACCTTC.

V and J are TRBV27 and TRBJ1-1; D is possibly TRBD1 (6 bases). This CDR3 is 15 amino acids long. Trimming removed 2 bases at V and 1 base at J, with 11 bases between. Germline V gene lookup returns CDR1 MNHEY and CDR2 SMNVEV (reference sequence). The CDR3 here is CASSLQGNPNTEAFF. The CDR3 nucleotides are TGTGCCAGCAGTTTACAGGGGAATCCGAACACTGAAGCTTTCTTT.

The CDR3 DNA is TGTGCCAGCAGCCCAAGGTGGGGGGACTACAATGAGCAGTTCTTC. Amino acid sequence: CASSPRWGDYNEQFF. The chain has TRBV5-6 and TRBJ2-1, with TRBD2 as a possible D gene (6 bases). Germline CDR1 is SGHDT and CDR2 is YYEEEE. The CDR3 contains 15 residues. Trimming stripped 4 bases from V and 3 bases from J, with 14 bases between.

The genes are TRBV7-8 and TRBJ2-5; D gene unclear. Germline CDR1 is SGHVS and CDR2 is FQNEAQ. The CDR3 loop spans 14 amino acids. V was trimmed by 4 bases and J by 3 bases, leaving 12 bases between them. Written as DNA, the CDR3 is TGTGCCAGCAGCTCCTCCCATGGGAAAGAGACCCAGTACTTC. Its protein product is CASSSSHGKETQYF.

The genes are TRBV7-2 and TRBJ1-6; D perhaps matches TRBD1 (5 bases). This CDR3 region has 16 residues. V gave up 5 bases and J gave up 4 bases, with 15 bases separating them. CDR1 is SGHTA and CDR2 is FQGNSA in the germline V gene. The chain's CDR3 is CASSLRQGAYNSPLHF. Here the CDR3 DNA reads TGTGCCAGCAGCCTAAGGCAGGGAGCGTATAATTCACCCCTCCACTTT.